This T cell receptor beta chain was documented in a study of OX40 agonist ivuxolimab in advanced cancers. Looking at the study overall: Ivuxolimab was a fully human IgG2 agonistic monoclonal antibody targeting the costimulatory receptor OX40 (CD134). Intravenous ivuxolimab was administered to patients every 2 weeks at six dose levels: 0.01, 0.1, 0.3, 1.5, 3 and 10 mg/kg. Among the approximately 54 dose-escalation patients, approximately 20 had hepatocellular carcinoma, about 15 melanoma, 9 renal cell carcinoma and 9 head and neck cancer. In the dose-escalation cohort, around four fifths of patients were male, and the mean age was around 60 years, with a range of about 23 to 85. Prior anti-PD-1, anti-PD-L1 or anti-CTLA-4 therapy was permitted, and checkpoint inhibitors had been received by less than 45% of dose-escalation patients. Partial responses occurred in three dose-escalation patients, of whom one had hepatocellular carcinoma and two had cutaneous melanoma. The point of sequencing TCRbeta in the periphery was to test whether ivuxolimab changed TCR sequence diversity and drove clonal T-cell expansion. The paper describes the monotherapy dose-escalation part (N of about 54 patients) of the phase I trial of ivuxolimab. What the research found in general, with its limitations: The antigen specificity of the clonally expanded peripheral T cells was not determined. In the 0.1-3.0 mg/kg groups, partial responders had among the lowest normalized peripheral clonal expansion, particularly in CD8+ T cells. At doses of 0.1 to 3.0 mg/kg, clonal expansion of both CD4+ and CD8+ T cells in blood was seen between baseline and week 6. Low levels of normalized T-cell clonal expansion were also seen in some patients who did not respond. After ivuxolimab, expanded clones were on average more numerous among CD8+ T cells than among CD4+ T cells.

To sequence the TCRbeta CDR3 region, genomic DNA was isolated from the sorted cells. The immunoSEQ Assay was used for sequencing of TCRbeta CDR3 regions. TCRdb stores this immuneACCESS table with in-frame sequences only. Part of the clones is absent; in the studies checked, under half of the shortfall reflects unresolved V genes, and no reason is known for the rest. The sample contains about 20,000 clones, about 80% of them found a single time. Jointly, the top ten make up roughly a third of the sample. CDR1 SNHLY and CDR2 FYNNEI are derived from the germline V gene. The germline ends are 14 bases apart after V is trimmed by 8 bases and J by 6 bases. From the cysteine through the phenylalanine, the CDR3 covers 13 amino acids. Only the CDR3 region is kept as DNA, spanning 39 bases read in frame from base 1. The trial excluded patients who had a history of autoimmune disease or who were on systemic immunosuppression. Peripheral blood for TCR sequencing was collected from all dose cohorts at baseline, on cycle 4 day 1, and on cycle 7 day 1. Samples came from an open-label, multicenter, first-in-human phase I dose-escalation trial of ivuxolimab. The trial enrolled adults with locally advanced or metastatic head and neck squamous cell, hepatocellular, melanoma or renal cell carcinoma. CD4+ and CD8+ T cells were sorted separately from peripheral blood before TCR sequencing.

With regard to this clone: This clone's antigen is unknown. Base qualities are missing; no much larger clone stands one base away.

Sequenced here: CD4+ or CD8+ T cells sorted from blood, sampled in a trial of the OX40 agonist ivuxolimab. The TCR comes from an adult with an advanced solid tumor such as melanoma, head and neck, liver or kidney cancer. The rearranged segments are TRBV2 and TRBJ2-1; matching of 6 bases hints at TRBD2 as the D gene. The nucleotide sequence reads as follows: TGTGCCAGCGGGACTTACGGATCCAATGAGCAGTTCTTC. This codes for CASGTYGSNEQFF.